This TCR beta chain is drawn from a study of molecular identifiers for immune sequencing clone quantification. About the research overall: In replicates, the authors split RNA from around 18,000 or 91,000 naive CD8 cells five ways and sequenced four.

This clonotype was recorded a few times. Its antigen is unidentified. Germline values: CDR1 LNHNV, CDR2 YYDKDF (reference sequence). This CDR3 spans 16 amino acids. Trimming removed 6 bases from V and 0 bases from J, with 15 bases in between. Preparation of the bulk TCR libraries relied on previously described methods and listed TCR primers. One entry per CDR3 protein, called by TCRdb with MiXCR from the PCR reads. Found here are around 320,000 distinct CDR3 sequences, roughly 24% of them singletons; the top ten hold around 0.76%. General study results and limits: Naive cells had under 1% of molecules in clones above 20 RNA copies, effectors over 97%.

The chain is built from TRBV15 and TRBJ1-5; D might be TRBD1 (5 bases). This TCR came from a human donor in good health. Some libraries in this study had Jurkat cell RNA spiked in. The sequencing sample was made of naive CD8+ T cells from blood, with Jurkat cell RNA spiked in. As to subset: FACS-sorted CD8+CD4-CCR7+CD45RA+ naive T cells. In DNA form, the CDR3 reads TGTGCCACCAGGGAGGACAAAATCTATAGCAATCAGCCCCAGCATTTT. This encodes CATREDKIYSNQPQHF.